Presented here are 20 T cell receptor beta chains from one specimen sequenced in a study of OX40 agonist ivuxolimab in advanced cancers. Produced via immunoSEQ multiplex PCR; TCRdb's table is partial and in-frame only. The data contain over 65,000 clones, roughly 88% of them seen just once; the ten biggest clones take up approximately 0.25%. The sequences come from CD4+ or CD8+ T cells sorted from blood, collected in a trial of the OX40 agonist ivuxolimab. All receptors derive from an adult with an advanced solid tumor such as melanoma, head and neck, liver or kidney cancer.

The chain has TRBV7-9 and TRBJ2-1; possibly TRBD1 for D (5 bases). Looked up from germline, CDR1 is SEHNR and CDR2 is FQNEAQ (reference sequence). This CDR3 region has 12 residues. V lost 3 bases to trimming and J lost 13 bases, with 13 bases between them. The CDR3 DNA follows: TGTGCCAGCAGCTTTGAAGGGGCCGGACAGTTCTTC. Its protein product is CASSFEGAGQFF.

This chain links TRBV4-3 with TRBJ2-2; D remains unclear. Germline CDR1 LGHNA, CDR2 YSLEER. CDR3 length: 16 residues. V was shortened by 0 bases and J by 5 bases, with 13 bases between the two germline ends. The CDR3 loop reads CASSQDSIVRTGELFF. The CDR3 DNA sequence: TGCGCCAGCAGCCAAGATTCGATAGTCCGTACCGGGGAGCTGTTTTTT.

The chain carries TRBV7-8 and TRBJ1-6; D remains unclear. Germline CDR1 is SGHVS and CDR2 is FQNEAQ. There are 13 residues in the CDR3. V was pared by 5 bases and J by 6 bases, with 8 bases between. The CDR3, as DNA: TGTGCCAGCAGCCCCGTGCGTAATTCACCCCTCCACTTT. It codes for CASSPVRNSPLHF.

This chain joins TRBV23-1 and TRBJ2-7, with 16 bases matching TRBD2. TRBV23-1 is identified as an open reading frame with a role that is uncertain. J gave up 1 base and V 5 bases, and 5 bases lay outside the gene matches. The CDR3 covers 17 residues. Here the CDR3 DNA reads TGCGCCAGCAGTAAAGGGACTAGCGGGAGGGGGTCCTACGAGCAGTACTTC. It is translated as CASSKGTSGRGSYEQYF.

The chain couples TRBV19 to TRBJ2-2, with 14 bases fitting TRBD2. Germline values: CDR1 LNHDA, CDR2 SQIVND (reference sequence). J gave up 6 bases and V 1 base, and 13 bases lay outside the gene matches. This CDR3 comprises 20 residues. CDR3: CASSIAPGTSGRGAPGELFF. The CDR3 nucleotides are TGTGCCAGTAGTATAGCCCCCGGGACTAGCGGGAGAGGGGCCCCCGGGGAGCTGTTTTTT.

This clone turned up a few times. The V gene is TRBV11-2, the J gene TRBJ1-1, with D hard to call. The CDR3 contains 14 residues. V lost 2 bases and J lost 4, with 11 bases in between. Germline CDR1 is SGHAT and CDR2 is FQNNGV. As DNA, the CDR3 is TGTGCCAGCAGCTTAACGAGGAGCCTCACTGAAGCTTTCTTT. It encodes CASSLTRSLTEAFF.

The chain joins TRBV7-8 to TRBJ2-7, with TRBD1 identical over 7 bases. J gave up 6 bases and V 5 bases, and 13 bases lay outside the gene matches. The CDR3 length is 15 residues. Looked up from germline, CDR1 is SGHVS and CDR2 is FQNEAQ. CDR3 nucleotides: TGTGCCAGCAGCCCGATCACTAGTACAGGGGCCGAGCAGTACTTC. Amino acids: CASSPITSTGAEQYF.

The chain carries TRBV11-2 and TRBJ2-7, with a tentative D call TRBD2 (6 bases). Trimming took 1 base from V and 6 from J, leaving 10 bases between them. Looked up from germline, CDR1 is SGHAT and CDR2 is FQNNGV. This CDR3 is 13 amino acids long. CDR3 sequence reads: CASSLAGETEQYF. DNA for the CDR3: TGTGCCAGCAGCTTAGCGGGAGAGACCGAGCAGTACTTC.

This clone was detected only once. The V gene is TRBV5-1, the J gene TRBJ2-7; D is possibly TRBD2 (6 bases). In germline, CDR1 is SGHRS, CDR2 YFSETQ. V was shortened by 0 bases and J by 2 bases, with 12 bases between the two germline ends. The CDR3 length is 15 residues. The CDR3, as DNA: TGCGCCAGCAGCTTGGCCACTAGCCCAACCTACGAGCAGTACTTC. Translated, it gives CASSLATSPTYEQYF.

This chain links TRBV11-3 with TRBJ2-2; possible D gene TRBD1, 5 bases. Germline CDR1 SGHNT, CDR2 YENEEA. The CDR3 sequence is 16 residues long. Trimming stripped 5 bases from V and 0 bases from J, with 13 bases between. CDR3 nucleotide sequence: TGTGCCAGCAGCCCCGGTGGGGCGGCGAACACCGGGGAGCTGTTTTTT. As protein: CASSPGGAANTGELFF.

About this clone itself: Other nucleotide sequences from this sample produce the same CDR3. This chain uses TRBV5-4 with TRBJ1-1, with D unresolved. The CDR3 is 15 amino acids. Trimming stripped 0 bases from V and 0 bases from J, with 9 bases between. CDR1 is SGHNT, CDR2 YYREEE, per germline (reference sequence). CDR3 DNA sequence: TGTGCCAGCAGCTTGGGGGCGGTTTTGAACACTGAAGCTTTCTTT. Translating it yields CASSLGAVLNTEAFF. The full variable domain, completed using reference TRBV5-4 and TRBJ1-1, is ETGVTQSPTHLIKTRGQQVTLRCSSQSGHNTVSWYQQALGQGPQFIFQYYREEENGRGNFPPRFSGLQFPNYSSELNVNALELDDSALYLCASSLGAVLNTEAFFGQGTRLTVV.

The chain links TRBV5-1 to TRBJ2-5; 7 bases line up with TRBD2. Trimming at V came to 4 bases and at J to 0 bases, leaving 9 bases not matched to a gene. There are 16 residues in the CDR3. Per the germline V gene, CDR1 is SGHRS and CDR2 is YFSETQ. CDR3: CASSDRLAEYQETQYF. The CDR3 coding sequence is TGCGCCAGCAGCGATCGACTAGCAGAGTACCAAGAGACCCAGTACTTC. The whole variable domain, remainder taken from reference TRBV5-1 and TRBJ2-5, is KAGVTQTPRYLIKTRGQQVTLSCSPISGHRSVSWYQQTPGQGLQFLFEYFSETQRNKGNFPGRFSGRQFSNSRSEMNVSTLELGDSALYLCASSDRLAEYQETQYFGPGTRLLVL.

The chain couples TRBV18 to TRBJ2-1; 8 bases map to TRBD2. The trim removed 3 bases at V and 9 bases at J, leaving 7 bases unmatched. Germline CDR1 KGHSH, CDR2 LQKENI. The CDR3 totals 14 residues. As DNA, the CDR3 is TGTGCCAGCTCACCCGTTGGACTAGCAGGTGAGCAGTTCTTC. Its translation is CASSPVGLAGEQFF.

The genes are TRBV13 and TRBJ1-1; possibly TRBD1 for D (6 bases). Trimming took 2 bases from V and 11 from J, leaving 12 bases between them. The CDR3 covers 12 residues. Germline CDR1 reads PRHDT; CDR2 reads FYEKMQ (reference sequence). The CDR3 here is CASSLNRVSAFF. Here the CDR3 DNA reads TGTGCCAGCAGCTTAAACAGGGTGAGTGCTTTCTTT.

V is TRBV19 and J is TRBJ2-1, with 11 bases that match TRBD2. The CDR3 length is 15 residues. Germline CDR1 LNHDA, CDR2 SQIVND (reference sequence). The V segment lost 7 bases and the J segment 7 bases; nucleotides outside the gene matches: 9. CDR3 nucleotides: TGTGCCAGTACCACTCTAGCGGGAGGTGTAAATGAGCAGTTCTTC. Translation gives CASTTLAGGVNEQFF.

This clone was observed a single time. J is TRBJ2-7 and V is TRBV4-1; D gene unclear. V gave up 0 bases and J gave up 3 bases, with 6 bases separating them. The length of the CDR3 is 13 residues. From germline, CDR1 is MGHRA and CDR2 YSYEKL. The DNA for the CDR3 is TGCGCCAGCAGCCAAGAAGCGCTCTACGAGCAGTACTTC. This gives the protein CASSQEALYEQYF.

The V call is TRBV29-1, the J call TRBJ2-3, with D possibly being TRBD2 (7 bases). Germline loops: CDR1 SQVTM, CDR2 ANQGSEA. There are 13 residues in the CDR3. Trimming took 8 bases from V and 2 from J, leaving 14 bases between them. The CDR3: CSLGAGATDTQYF. DNA of the CDR3: TGCAGCCTGGGGGCGGGGGCCACAGATACGCAGTATTTT.

The chain has TRBV15 and TRBJ2-1; 9 bases map to TRBD1. Germline V gives CDR1 LNHNV, CDR2 YYDKDF (reference sequence). Germline trimming cut 9 bases from V and 4 bases from J; bases unmatched to any gene: 10. The CDR3 runs 15 residues. This chain's CDR3 is CATEVGQGPYNEQFF. In DNA form, the CDR3 reads TGTGCCACTGAGGTTGGACAGGGGCCATACAATGAGCAGTTCTTC.

The chain employs TRBV5-1 and TRBJ2-3; a possible D gene is TRBD2 (6 bases). From germline, CDR1 is SGHRS and CDR2 YFSETQ. Trimming took off 1 base at V and 2 bases at J, with 11 bases between the two ends. The CDR3 length is 15 residues. DNA of the CDR3: TGCGCCAGCAGCTTGTCCGGACTAAACACAGATACGCAGTATTTT. This sequence encodes CASSLSGLNTDTQYF.

This chain uses TRBV11-2 with TRBJ2-3, with 8 bases that match TRBD2. Germline V gene sequence: CDR1 SGHAT, CDR2 FQNNGV. V was clipped by 5 bases and J by 10 bases; unmatched bases: 20. The CDR3 consists of 17 residues. In DNA, the CDR3 is TGTGCCAGCAGCCACCGACTCGGTAGCGGGAATGGATCTTCGCAGTATTTT. It encodes CASSHRLGSGNGSSQYF.